Below are 22 T cell receptor beta chains sequenced from a single sample in a study of blood T cell repertoires in COVID-19. Sequencing was performed with immunoSEQ multiplex PCR; in TCRdb, only in-frame clones are kept and a portion is missing. The sample lists about 230,000 clones, approximately 84% occurring once. Sequencing was carried out using peripheral blood. These receptors came from a middle-aged man with COVID-19, enrolled during active disease.

This chain joins TRBV27 and TRBJ1-2; D is unresolved. Germline V gives CDR1 MNHEY, CDR2 SMNVEV (reference sequence). The length of the CDR3 is 13 residues. V dropped 5 bases and J dropped 4 bases, with 11 bases sitting between them. CDR3 sequence: CASSPLGIYGYTF. The CDR3, as DNA: TGTGCCAGCAGTCCCCTCGGGATCTATGGCTACACCTTC.

The chain combines TRBV2 with TRBJ1-4; D remains ambiguous. This CDR3 region has 15 residues. Looked up from germline, CDR1 is SNHLY and CDR2 is FYNNEI. Trimming pared 6 bases from V and 8 bases from J, leaving 19 bases between. CDR3 protein: CASRESGSIDEKLFF. The CDR3 DNA follows: TGTGCCAGCAGGGAATCCGGGAGCATAGACGAAAAACTGTTTTTT.

The V gene is TRBV7-7, the J gene TRBJ2-1; the match to TRBD1 covers 10 bases. V was clipped by 3 bases and J by 5 bases; unmatched bases: 4. The CDR3 totals 15 residues. CDR1 is SSHAT, CDR2 FNYEAQ, per germline (reference sequence). The CDR3 reads CASSLGQGTNNEQFF. DNA of the CDR3: TGTGCCAGCAGCTTGGGACAGGGGACCAACAATGAGCAGTTCTTC.

This clone has just one count. The CDR3 protein is CASSLGGSANTGELFF. The CDR3 bases are TGCGCCAGCAGCTTGGGAGGGTCCGCGAACACCGGGGAGCTGTTTTTT. This chain links TRBV5-1 with TRBJ2-2, with a possible D match to TRBD2 (5 bases). Germline CDR1 reads SGHRS; CDR2 reads YFSETQ. This CDR3 has 16 residues. Trimming cost V 0 bases and J 0 bases, with 9 bases left between them.

This clone was detected a few times. The chain joins TRBV5-1 to TRBJ2-3; 8 bases are shared with TRBD1. V was clipped by 2 bases and J by 4 bases; unmatched bases: 6. CDR3 length: 15 residues. Germline V gives CDR1 SGHRS, CDR2 YFSETQ. In DNA form, the CDR3 reads TGCGCCAGCAGCTTACAGGGGGGTCGATCAGATACGCAGTATTTT. Amino acids: CASSLQGGRSDTQYF.

The gene calls are TRBV4-1 and TRBJ1-2; 8 nucleotides match TRBD1. Looked up from germline, CDR1 is MGHRA and CDR2 is YSYEKL. The CDR3 is 15 amino acids. The junction had 3 bases not matched to a gene; V was cut back by 1 base and J by 2 bases. The CDR3 DNA reads TGCGCCAGCAGCCAAGCAGGGGGCGCCAACTATGGCTACACCTTC. Translated: CASSQAGGANYGYTF.

This chain joins TRBV7-6 and TRBJ2-7, with TRBD2 identical over 15 bases. V shed 5 bases and J 3 bases; nucleotides not matched to a gene: 5. The germline CDR1 and CDR2 sequences are SGHVS and FNYEAQ. The CDR3 is 16 amino acids. The CDR3 DNA follows: TGTGCCAGCAGCGGGGGGACTAGCGGGAGGAACTACGAGCAGTACTTC. Translating it yields CASSGGTSGRNYEQYF.

The V gene is TRBV18, the J gene TRBJ2-3; 9 positions match TRBD1. Per the germline V gene, CDR1 is KGHSH and CDR2 is LQKENI. The CDR3 totals 16 residues. V shed 2 bases and J 4 bases; nucleotides not matched to a gene: 7. CDR3 loop: CASSPGGQGTSDTQYF. Written as DNA, the CDR3 is TGTGCCAGCTCACCAGGGGGACAGGGTACATCAGATACGCAGTATTTT.

The gene calls are TRBV19 and TRBJ2-1; 7 bases map to TRBD1. This CDR3 is built from 15 residues. Germline CDR1 is LNHDA and CDR2 is SQIVND (reference sequence). The CDR3 region is CATRDSPSSYNEQFF. CDR3 nucleotide sequence: TGTGCAACCCGGGACAGTCCTAGCTCCTACAATGAGCAGTTCTTC.

This clone was seen once. The chain carries TRBV6-5 and TRBJ1-4; 8 positions agree with TRBD1. The length of the CDR3 is 14 residues. Germline CDR1 is MNHEY and CDR2 is SVGAGI. V lost 7 bases and J lost 4; bases outside the gene matches: 5. CDR3 in amino acids: CASIKQGVNEKLFF. The CDR3 nucleotides are TGTGCCAGCATCAAACAGGGGGTTAATGAAAAACTGTTTTTT.

The chain is built from TRBV11-2 and TRBJ2-7; possibly TRBD1 for D (5 bases). The CDR3 has 14 amino acids. Trimming took off 0 bases at V and 6 bases at J, with 12 bases between the two ends. Germline V CDR1 and CDR2: SGHAT, FQNNGV. The CDR3 is CASSLEAQVGEQYF. CDR3 nucleotide sequence: TGTGCCAGCAGCTTAGAGGCACAGGTTGGCGAGCAGTACTTC.

The rearrangement joins TRBV6-2 or TRBV6-3 to TRBJ1-1; TRBD1 is a possible D gene (6 bases). The V end lost 6 bases, the J end lost 8 bases, and 16 bases lay between the germline ends. The CDR3 runs to 13 residues. Looked up from germline, CDR1 is MNHEY and CDR2 is SVGEGT. CDR3 nucleotide sequence: TGTGCCAGCAGCCGCCAACAGGGAATCGAAGCTTTCTTT. Its translation is CASSRQQGIEAFF.

This clone was detected once. The rearrangement joins TRBV5-1 to TRBJ1-6; tentatively, D is TRBD1 (6 bases). The CDR3 sequence is 16 residues long. Trimming removed 4 bases at V and 0 bases at J, with 11 bases between. Germline CDR1 is SGHRS and CDR2 is YFSETQ. The CDR3, as DNA: TGCGCCAGCAGCACAGGACAGAGCTCCTATAATTCACCCCTCCACTTT. It specifies CASSTGQSSYNSPLHF.

V usage is TRBV5-1 and J usage is TRBJ1-1, with no clear D. The CDR3 length is 12 residues. Germline assignment: CDR1 SGHRS and CDR2 YFSETQ. Trimming took 5 bases from V and 5 from J, leaving 10 bases between them. The CDR3 DNA reads as TGCGCCAGCAGTTGGGCGGGTACTGAAGCTTTCTTT. Its translation is CASSWAGTEAFF.

The chain joins TRBV5-4 to TRBJ1-2; maybe TRBD1 (6 bases). Trimming cost V 0 bases and J 5 bases, with 14 bases left between them. Germline V gene lookup returns CDR1 SGHNT and CDR2 YYREEE (reference sequence). The CDR3 runs to 15 residues. CDR3 loop: CASSLASGGGYGYTF. The DNA of the CDR3 is TGTGCCAGCAGCTTGGCTTCGGGGGGCGGTTATGGCTACACCTTC.

This chain uses TRBV7-9 with TRBJ1-2; D remains unclear. Between the trimmed V and J ends, which lost 2 bases and 8 bases, there was a span of 15 bases. The CDR3 length is 14 residues. Germline loops: CDR1 SEHNR, CDR2 FQNEAQ (reference sequence). CDR3 sequence reads: CASSLNTEQQGYTF. The CDR3 DNA follows: TGTGCCAGCAGCTTAAATACAGAGCAGCAAGGCTACACCTTC.

This clone has only a few counts. The V gene is TRBV7-9, the J gene TRBJ2-1; TRBD2 aligns across 9 bases. The V gene's germline CDR1 is SEHNR and CDR2 FQNEAQ (reference sequence). With 5 bases clipped from V and 8 bases from J, the junction kept 10 bases outside the gene matches. The CDR3 consists of 15 residues. CDR3 loop: CASSRGLAISYEQFF. The CDR3, as DNA: TGTGCCAGCAGCCGCGGACTAGCGATAAGCTATGAGCAGTTCTTC.

This chain uses TRBV18 with TRBJ1-4; 9 nucleotides match TRBD1. With 0 bases clipped from V and 7 bases from J, the junction kept 9 bases outside the gene matches. CDR3 length: 17 amino acids. The germline CDR1 and CDR2 sequences are KGHSH and LQKENI. DNA of the CDR3: TGTGCCAGCTCACCACCGGGACAGGGCGGTCTTTTTGAAAAACTGTTTTTT. Translation: CASSPPGQGGLFEKLFF.

This clone was seen a handful of times. The rearrangement joins TRBV28 to TRBJ1-2; D gene uncertain. Trimming took 3 bases from V and 0 from J, leaving 11 bases between them. The germline CDR1 and CDR2 sequences are MDHEN and SYDVKM. The CDR3 loop spans 15 amino acids. As DNA, the CDR3 is TGTGCCAGCAGTTTGGTTCAGGCAACTAACTATGGCTACACCTTC. This gives the protein CASSLVQATNYGYTF.

To note about this clone: The same CDR3 also results from other DNA sequences found in this sample. This chain links TRBV5-4 with TRBJ1-5; TRBD1 is a possible D gene (5 bases). CDR3 length: 14 residues. Germline V gene lookup returns CDR1 SGHNT and CDR2 YYREEE (reference sequence). The V end lost 0 bases, the J end lost 1 base, and 5 bases lay between the germline ends. DNA for the CDR3: TGTGCCAGCAGCTTGGACAGGAGCAATCAGCCCCAGCATTTT. Protein: CASSLDRSNQPQHF.

The chain uses TRBV24-1 and TRBJ2-5; 8 bases match TRBD2. Trimming took 5 bases from V and 4 from J; bases not matched to a gene: 5. Germline CDR1 reads KGHDR; CDR2 reads SFDVKD. This CDR3 is built from 14 residues. The CDR3 loop is CATSGSGVGETQYF. The CDR3 DNA follows: TGTGCCACCAGTGGTAGCGGGGTTGGAGAGACCCAGTACTTC.

V gene TRBV27 combines with J gene TRBJ2-7; maybe TRBD1 (5 bases). The CDR3 covers 15 residues. Trimming removed 4 bases at V and 2 bases at J, with 15 bases between. Germline-derived CDR1 and CDR2 are MNHEY and SMNVEV (reference sequence). The DNA of the CDR3 is TGTGCCAGCAGTTCCCCCTCAGGGTTAGCCTACGAGCAGTACTTC. Residues: CASSSPSGLAYEQYF.